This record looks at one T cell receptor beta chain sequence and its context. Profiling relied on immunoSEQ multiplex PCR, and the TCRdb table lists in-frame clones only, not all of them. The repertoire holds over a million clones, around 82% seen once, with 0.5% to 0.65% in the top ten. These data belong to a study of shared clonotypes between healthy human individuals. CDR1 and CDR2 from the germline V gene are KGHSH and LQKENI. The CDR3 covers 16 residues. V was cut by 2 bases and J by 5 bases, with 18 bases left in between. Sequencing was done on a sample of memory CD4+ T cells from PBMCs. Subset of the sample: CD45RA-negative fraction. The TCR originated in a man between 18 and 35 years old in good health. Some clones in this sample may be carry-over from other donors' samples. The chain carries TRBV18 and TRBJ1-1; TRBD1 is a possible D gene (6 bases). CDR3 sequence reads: CASSPGGAAFSTEAFF. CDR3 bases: TGTGCCAGCTCACCAGGGGGGGCGGCTTTTTCGACTGAAGCTTTCTTT.